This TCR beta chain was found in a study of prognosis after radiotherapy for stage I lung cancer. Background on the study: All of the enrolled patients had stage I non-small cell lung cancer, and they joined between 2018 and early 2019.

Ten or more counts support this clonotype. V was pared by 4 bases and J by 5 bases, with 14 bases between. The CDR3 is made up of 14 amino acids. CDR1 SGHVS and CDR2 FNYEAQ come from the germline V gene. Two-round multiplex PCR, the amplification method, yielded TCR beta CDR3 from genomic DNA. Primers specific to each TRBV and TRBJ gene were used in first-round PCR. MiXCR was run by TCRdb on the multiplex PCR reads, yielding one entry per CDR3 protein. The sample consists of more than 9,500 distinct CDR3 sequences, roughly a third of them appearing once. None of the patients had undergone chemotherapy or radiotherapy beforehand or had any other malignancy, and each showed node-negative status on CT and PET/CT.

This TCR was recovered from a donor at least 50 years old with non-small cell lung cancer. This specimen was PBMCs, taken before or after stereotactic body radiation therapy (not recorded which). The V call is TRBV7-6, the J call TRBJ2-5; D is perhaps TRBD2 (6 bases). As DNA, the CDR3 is TGTGCCAGCAGCTCGGGACTGACGAGGGAGACCCAGTACTTC. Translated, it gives CASSSGLTRETQYF.